Following are 22 T cell receptor beta chains from one sample sequenced in a study of T-cell reconstitution after alpha-beta-depleted transplantation in children. Unique molecular identifiers were incorporated into the prepared TCRbeta library. TCRdb reprocessed the PCR reads via MiXCR and lists one record per CDR3 protein. This sample has some 840,000 distinct CDR3 sequences; roughly 15% occur once, and the top ten carry around 5.3%. The starting material was PBMCs, mostly from graft donor cells, obtained 360 days after TCRalphabeta/CD19-depleted stem cell transplant. The receptors originated from a male patient between 10 and 17 years old who had a stem cell transplant for acute lymphoblastic leukemia, so the T cells may come from the graft donor.

The gene calls are TRBV7-2 and TRBJ1-1; 7 nucleotides line up with TRBD1. Losses at the gene ends were 6 bases for V and 5 bases for J; bases not matched to a gene: 6. Germline-derived CDR1 and CDR2 are SGHTA and FQGNSA. The CDR3 runs 13 residues. Here the CDR3 DNA reads TGTGCCAGCAGTACGACAGGGAGTACTGAAGCTTTCTTT. Translation: CASSTTGSTEAFF.

There are a few counts of this clonotype. The chain recombines TRBV5-1 with TRBJ1-5, with TRBD1 matching over 9 bases. V lost 6 bases and J lost 3; bases outside the gene matches: 4. CDR1 and CDR2 from the germline V gene are SGHRS and YFSETQ. The CDR3 totals 14 residues. This CDR3 reads CASKQGADNQPQHF. CDR3 nucleotides: TGCGCCAGCAAACAGGGGGCGGACAATCAGCCCCAGCATTTT.

A few counts support this clonotype. The chain has TRBV18 and TRBJ2-3; D gene unclear. The V gene's germline CDR1 is KGHSH and CDR2 LQKENI. The CDR3 is 15 amino acids. The V gene lost 1 base and the J gene lost 0 bases, with 8 bases spanning the gap. CDR3 sequence (DNA): TGTGCCAGCTCACCACGGTTATCTAGCACAGATACGCAGTATTTT. Protein product: CASSPRLSSTDTQYF.

V gene TRBV13 combines with J gene TRBJ2-1; 8 nucleotides align to TRBD2. After removal of 1 base from V and 0 bases from J, the junction contained 2 bases not matched to a gene. The CDR3 loop spans 16 amino acids. Germline V CDR1 and CDR2: PRHDT, FYEKMQ (reference sequence). CDR3 sequence: CASSLVSGGSYNEQFF. The CDR3 nucleotides read TGTGCCAGCAGCTTAGTGAGCGGGGGCTCCTACAATGAGCAGTTCTTC.

This clonotype was counted only a few times. The chain uses TRBV20-1 and TRBJ2-1; weak D call: TRBD1 (5 bases). This CDR3 comprises 12 residues. V lost 7 bases, J lost 8 bases, and 15 bases lay in between. The germline gives CDR1 DFQATT, CDR2 SNEGSKA (reference sequence). The CDR3 protein is CSGPGRRDEQFF. The CDR3 DNA follows: TGCAGTGGCCCGGGCCGCAGGGATGAGCAGTTCTTC.

This clonotype was seen only a few times. The chain uses TRBV11-1 and TRBJ2-1; 7 positions agree with TRBD2. Germline V gives CDR1 SGHAT, CDR2 FQDESV (reference sequence). V was clipped by 0 bases and J by 2 bases; unmatched bases: 10. The length of the CDR3 is 18 residues. This CDR3 is CASSLAIVTSATYNEQFF. CDR3 DNA sequence: TGTGCCAGCAGCTTAGCAATAGTAACTAGCGCCACCTACAATGAGCAGTTCTTC.

The J gene is TRBJ1-6, the V gene TRBV4-2; D call uncertain. This CDR3 has 14 residues. V shed 3 bases and J shed 5 bases, with 8 bases lying between them. Germline V gene data show CDR1 as LGHNA and CDR2 as YNFKEQ. CDR3 loop: CASSHGRDNSPLHF. The CDR3 DNA is TGTGCCAGCAGCCACGGACGGGATAATTCACCCCTCCACTTT.

This clonotype was seen only a few times. This chain connects TRBV7-7 to TRBJ1-5; D is unresolved. Trimming cost V 2 bases and J 0 bases, with 5 bases left between them. The CDR3 has 14 residues. Germline V gene sequence: CDR1 SSHAT, CDR2 FNYEAQ (reference sequence). The CDR3 spells CASSLRTSNQPQHF. CDR3 nucleotides: TGTGCCAGCAGCTTAAGGACTAGCAATCAGCCCCAGCATTTT.

The gene calls are TRBV12-3 or TRBV12-4 and TRBJ1-5, with D perhaps matching TRBD1 (5 bases). The CDR3 is 16 amino acids. The germline V and J ends were trimmed by 6 bases and 6 bases, with 21 bases remaining between them. CDR3 nucleotide sequence: TGTGCCAGCAGCCAGGGCACGGGGCTTAATAGTCAGCCCCAGCATTTT. Protein: CASSQGTGLNSQPQHF.

This chain joins TRBV24-1 and TRBJ1-2; unclear D gene. The CDR3 runs to 11 residues. Between the trimmed V and J ends, which lost 1 base and 7 bases, there was a span of 3 bases. Germline values: CDR1 KGHDR, CDR2 SFDVKD. The CDR3 bases are TGTGCCACCAGTGATTTCGGTGGCTACACCTTC. Translated, it gives CATSDFGGYTF.

The chain is built from TRBV12-3 or TRBV12-4 and TRBJ2-3, with TRBD2 identical over 7 bases. The CDR3 is 16 residues long. V shed 5 bases and J 3 bases; nucleotides not matched to a gene: 11. The CDR3 sequence is CASSPPGGAGTDTQYF. The CDR3 DNA reads as TGTGCCAGCAGTCCCCCAGGTGGAGCGGGAACAGATACGCAGTATTTT.

The genes are TRBV6-2 or TRBV6-3 and TRBJ1-2; D perhaps matches TRBD1 (5 bases). Germline V gene sequence: CDR1 MNHEY, CDR2 SVGEGT. The CDR3 totals 13 residues. V lost 7 bases to trimming and J lost 9 bases, with 18 bases between them. The CDR3 DNA sequence: TGTGCCAGCAAGCGACAGCTGAGCGCGAGCTACACCTTC. Its protein product is CASKRQLSASYTF.

CDR3 in DNA: TGTGCCAGCTCCGGGACAGGGGAAGGCGAGCAGTACTTC. Translated: CASSGTGEGEQYF. J is TRBJ2-7 and V is TRBV18, with 10 bases lining up with TRBD1. Germline-derived CDR1 and CDR2 are KGHSH and LQKENI. The ends lost 6 bases at V and 6 bases at J; junction bases unmatched: 5. The CDR3 runs 13 residues.

CDR3: CASSFLALADNEQFF. CDR3 bases: TGTGCCAGCAGCTTCCTCGCCCTAGCGGACAATGAGCAGTTCTTC. The V and J genes are TRBV7-6 and TRBJ2-1, with TRBD2 matching 7 bases. Germline trimming cut 3 bases from V and 5 bases from J; bases unmatched to any gene: 7. This CDR3 contains 15 residues. Germline CDR1 and CDR2: SGHVS and FNYEAQ.

The chain combines TRBV9 with TRBJ2-7; 8 bases are shared with TRBD2. J gave up 4 bases and V 0 bases, and 9 bases lay outside the gene matches. The CDR3 has 16 residues. Germline V gives CDR1 SGDLS, CDR2 YYNGEE. The CDR3 spells CASSVGKLAVPYEQYF. CDR3 DNA sequence: TGTGCCAGCAGCGTAGGCAAACTAGCGGTACCTTACGAGCAGTACTTC.

The rearrangement links TRBV30 to TRBJ1-5; TRBD1 matches at 7 bases. This CDR3 has 15 residues. Trimming cost V 4 bases and J 3 bases; bases outside gene matches: 9. Germline CDR1 reads GTSNPN; CDR2 reads SVGIG (reference sequence). The CDR3, as DNA: TGTGCCTGGACTTCGGACAGGCTCATCAATCAGCCCCAGCATTTT. As protein: CAWTSDRLINQPQHF. Filled out from reference TRBV30 and TRBJ1-5, the complete variable domain reads SQTIHQWPATLVQPVGSPLSLECTVEGTSNPNLYWYRQAAGRGLQLLFYSVGIGQISSEVPQNLSASRPQDRQFILSSKKLLLSDSGFYLCAWTSDRLINQPQHFGDGTRLSIL.

The chain couples TRBV5-1 to TRBJ1-6; 7 nucleotides match TRBD1. Germline-derived CDR1 and CDR2 are SGHRS and YFSETQ. V was pared by 1 base and J by 8 bases, with 12 bases of the junction left unmatched. The CDR3 is 17 amino acids. The CDR3 sequence: CASSLTHRDSSYSPLHF. DNA of the CDR3: TGCGCCAGCAGCTTGACCCACCGGGACAGTAGTTATTCACCCCTCCACTTT. The complete variable domain, with remaining parts taken from reference TRBV5-1 and TRBJ1-6, reads KAGVTQTPRYLIKTRGQQVTLSCSPISGHRSVSWYQQTPGQGLQFLFEYFSETQRNKGNFPGRFSGRQFSNSRSEMNVSTLELGDSALYLCASSLTHRDSSYSPLHFGNGTRLTVT.

The chain combines TRBV12-3 or TRBV12-4 with TRBJ1-2, with 8 bases that match TRBD1. The CDR3 is 14 residues long. V trimming: 2 bases; J trimming: 6 bases; junction bases outside the gene matches: 5. The CDR3 DNA follows: TGTGCCAGCAGTTTAAGACAGGGGATAGATGGCTACACCTTC. Its translation: CASSLRQGIDGYTF.

The V call is TRBV20-1, the J call TRBJ2-3; a weak D match, TRBD2 (5 bases). CDR3 length: 15 residues. CDR1 and CDR2 (germline): DFQATT, SNEGSKA (reference sequence). Trimming removed 0 bases from V and 1 base from J, with 11 bases in between. Here the CDR3 DNA reads TGCAGTGCTAGAGAGAGAGGGAGACGCACAGATACGCAGTATTTT. Amino acids: CSARERGRRTDTQYF.

In the case of this clonotype: The conserved phenylalanine or tryptophan normally closing the CDR3 is absent here, so this likely arose from a read error. The chain is built from TRBV25-1 and TRBJ1-1; D remains ambiguous. The CDR3 runs to 14 residues. The germline V and J ends were trimmed by 3 bases and 6 bases, with 14 bases remaining between them. Per germline, CDR1 MGHDK and CDR2 SYGVNS. CDR3 amino acids: CASSDEGSSAEAFV. CDR3 DNA sequence: TGTGCCAGCAGTGACGAAGGGTCGTCCGCTGAAGCTTTCGTT.

The rearrangement joins TRBV29-1 to TRBJ2-1; D call uncertain. The V end lost 5 bases, the J end lost 14 bases, and 16 bases lay between the germline ends. Per germline, CDR1 SQVTM and CDR2 ANQGSEA. CDR3 length equals 11 residues. In DNA, the CDR3 is TGCAGCGTTTTGCCCCCTGCGGCAAAGTTCTTC. Its translation: CSVLPPAAKFF.

This clonotype has a count of ten or more. This chain joins TRBV5-1 and TRBJ2-2, with D unclear. V lost 5 bases and J 5 bases, leaving 4 bases between the germline ends. CDR1 and CDR2 (germline): SGHRS, YFSETQ. There are 11 residues in the CDR3. The DNA of the CDR3 is TGCGCCAGCAGAACAACCGGGGAGCTGTTTTTT. Protein: CASRTTGELFF.